The TCR beta chain under discussion was sequenced for a study of T cells after yellow fever vaccination (dated by TCRdb to 2018 to 2020). At the level of the whole study: The SMART-Seq v4 Ultra Low Input RNA kit was used to prepare libraries from fractions with low cell numbers. To follow T-cell clones before and after both primary and booster YFV17D yellow fever vaccination, bulk TCR alpha and beta repertoires underwent longitudinal sequencing. Two healthy male donors, one aged 18 to 30 and one aged 30 to 40 years, were included in the cohort. Bulk PBMC replicates and cell subsets were isolated from blood drawn at multiple timepoints before and after both primary and secondary immunization. The investigation overall reported the following: The secondary T-cell response was found to be weaker but faster than the primary response, with a peak reached on day 5 rather than on day 15. After the booster, most clones that had expanded after primary vaccination were detected again (approximately 96% of CD4 and 88% of CD8), suggesting broad maintenance of memory. Because abundant contaminating clonotypes from the bulk population could be contained in FACS-sorted repertoires, computational filtering was required. A small share of clonotypes occurred in both CD4 and CD8 compartments, likely arising from convergent recombination. Only a couple of donors were included in the study, so the extent to which the findings can be generalized is limited.

TCR cDNA was synthesized by 5'RACE template switching, through which a universal primer site and unique molecular identifiers were introduced. cDNA synthesis was primed from both the TCR alpha and TCR beta constant segments. Library amplification used two PCR steps, and the second PCR step added sample barcodes and sequencing adapters. Sequencing of the libraries was done on either Illumina HiSeq 2500 (2x100 bp) or NovaSeq (2x150 bp). The paper's data handling went like this. Reads were demultiplexed and collapsed into UMI consensus sequences with MIGEC, and V(D)J alignment was performed with MiXCR. Clonotypes responding to the vaccine were identified with edgeR on replicate PBMC samples, with the criteria of FDR below 0.01 and a log2 fold change above 5 up to day 15. CD4 or CD8 identity was assigned to each bulk clonotype according to whether the clonotype was present at higher abundance in the sequenced CD4 repertoire or the sequenced CD8 repertoire. The public reads were reprocessed in TCRdb via fastp at Q25 and MiXCR, keeping in-frame beta chains. Rows matching on CDR3 protein sequence are summarized as one entry with the most common DNA and genes. The V and J calls were determined by TCRdb, not by the authors. The sample has approximately 610,000 distinct CDR3 sequences on record, about a sixth of them singletons. The ten largest account for 17% of the sample.

Points on this clonotype: This receptor's antigen is unknown. No much larger clonotype is one base removed from it; base qualities were not supplied.

CDR1 and CDR2 are read off the germline V gene as SGHDN and FVKESK. Trimming at the junction amounts to 3 bases on V and 2 bases on J, and the germline ends lie 12 bases apart. The CDR3 goes from the cysteine to the phenylalanine over 15 residues. Only the CDR3 DNA stays, 45 bases, in frame from base 1. This sample's treatment or condition label indicates: live attenuated yellow fever vaccine strain. At every blood-draw timepoint, two biological replicates of bulk PBMCs were collected. A standard Ficoll-Paque protocol was used to isolate PBMCs from peripheral blood. TriZol was used to extract RNA from bulk PBMCs, CD4 and CD8 fractions, and dextramer-positive and dextramer-negative fractions.

Sequencing was performed on PBMCs, taken around 5 days after the first yellow fever vaccination. The chain couples TRBV14 to TRBJ2-3; the D gene is possibly TRBD2, with 5 bases matching. This TCR was sampled from a man younger than 35 who received the YFV17D yellow fever vaccine. The CDR3 loop reads CASSHYRGDTDTQYF. DNA sequence: TGTGCCAGCAGCCATTACCGGGGAGACACAGATACGCAGTATTTT.